Below, 26 T cell receptor beta chains from the same sample are listed, as sequenced in a study of response to subunit inactivated influenza vaccine. TCRdb ran MiXCR on the RT-PCR reads and lists one entry per CDR3 protein. Of about 780,000 distinct CDR3 sequences listed, less than 20% are singletons. The sequenced sample was PBMCs from blood, obtained 5 to 6 days after vaccination. The receptors originated from a man aged 45 to 65 who received an inactivated influenza vaccine.

The chain carries TRBV7-9 and TRBJ2-5; D may be TRBD1 (5 bases). Germline V gene lookup returns CDR1 SEHNR and CDR2 FQNEAQ (reference sequence). The CDR3 loop spans 13 amino acids. V lost 5 bases and J lost 5, with 12 bases in between. The CDR3 is CASSGDSRETQYF. In nucleotides, the CDR3 is TGTGCCAGCAGCGGTGACAGTCGGGAGACCCAGTACTTC.

This clonotype was counted at least ten times. V is TRBV5-1 and J is TRBJ1-6; 9 bases map to TRBD1. Trimming removed 4 bases from V and 5 bases from J; junction bases left unmatched: 7. The CDR3 is 16 residues long. CDR1 SGHRS and CDR2 YFSETQ come from the germline V gene. CDR3: CASSRDRVENNSPLHF. Here the CDR3 DNA reads TGCGCCAGCAGCCGGGACAGGGTCGAAAATAATTCACCCCTCCACTTT.

This chain joins TRBV5-4 and TRBJ2-3, with unresolved D. V dropped 6 bases and J dropped 0 bases, with 8 bases sitting between them. The CDR3 totals 13 residues. The V gene's germline CDR1 is SGHNT and CDR2 YYREEE (reference sequence). The CDR3, as DNA: TGTGCCAGCACCGAGGACAGCACAGATACGCAGTATTTT. Its protein product is CASTEDSTDTQYF.

This clonotype was seen a few times. The chain uses TRBV6-5 and TRBJ1-6; 10 bases map to TRBD1. J lost 7 bases, V lost 3 bases, and 15 bases had no gene match. Germline V CDR1 and CDR2: MNHEY, SVGAGI. The CDR3 totals 19 residues. The CDR3 region has the DNA TGTGCCAGCAGTTATAGCTCGGGACAGGGGCAGATGAGAAATTCACCCCTCCACTTT. Its translation is CASSYSSGQGQMRNSPLHF.

This clonotype was seen many times. The CDR3 DNA reads as TGCAGTGCACAGACTAGCGGGAGCTCGGGAGATACGCAGTATTTT. This encodes CSAQTSGSSGDTQYF. V and J are TRBV20-1 and TRBJ2-3; 12 nucleotides line up with TRBD2. This CDR3 has 15 residues. The V segment lost 6 bases and the J segment 5 bases; nucleotides outside the gene matches: 9. Per germline, CDR1 DFQATT and CDR2 SNEGSKA (reference sequence).

This clonotype turned up a few times. This sequence joins TRBV6-2 or TRBV6-3 and TRBJ2-1, with D maybe TRBD1 (5 bases). The length of the CDR3 is 15 residues. The V gene lost 8 bases and the J gene lost 6 bases, with 20 bases spanning the gap. In germline, CDR1 is MNHEY, CDR2 SVGEGT. The CDR3 protein is CASYNVAGHVNEQFF. Written as DNA, the CDR3 is TGTGCCAGCTACAACGTGGCAGGGCACGTCAATGAGCAGTTCTTC.

This clonotype has more than one count but fewer than ten. This sequence joins TRBV12-3 or TRBV12-4 and TRBJ1-4; no clear D gene. The CDR3 is made up of 14 amino acids. V lost 3 bases to trimming and J lost 8 bases, with 13 bases between them. The CDR3 loop reads CASSLSSNGEKLFF. For the CDR3, the DNA is TGTGCCAGCAGTTTGAGCTCAAATGGGGAAAAACTGTTTTTT.

The chain couples TRBV7-9 to TRBJ2-1, with 10 bases lining up with TRBD2. Germline values: CDR1 SEHNR, CDR2 FQNEAQ (reference sequence). The CDR3 spans 17 residues. Unmatched junction bases numbered 14, after V lost 5 bases and J lost 7 bases. The CDR3 spells CASSSLRAGTSANEQFF. As DNA, the CDR3 is TGTGCCAGCAGCAGTCTACGAGCCGGGACTAGCGCAAATGAGCAGTTCTTC.

The V and J genes are TRBV29-1 and TRBJ1-1; D gene unclear. Trimming took 7 bases from V and 0 from J, leaving 9 bases between them. The V gene's germline CDR1 is SQVTM and CDR2 ANQGSEA. This CDR3 comprises 12 residues. The CDR3 DNA reads TGCAGCGGTGTAAGGGTGAACACTGAAGCTTTCTTT. Translated: CSGVRVNTEAFF. Looking up the rest from reference TRBV29-1 and TRBJ1-1 gives the full variable domain: SAVISQKPSRDICQRGTSLTIQCQVDSQVTMMFWYRQQPGQSLTLIATANQGSEATYESGFVIDKFPISRPNLTFSTLTVSNMSPEDSSIYLCSGVRVNTEAFFGQGTRLTVV.

The sample holds a few counts of this clonotype. CDR3 sequence (DNA): TGTGCCAGCAGTCCCAGCGGGGGGATCTACGAGCAGTACTTC. As protein: CASSPSGGIYEQYF. V usage is TRBV28 and J usage is TRBJ2-7; TRBD2 agrees at 9 bases. Germline values: CDR1 MDHEN, CDR2 SYDVKM. V was pared by 5 bases and J by 3 bases, with 5 bases of the junction left unmatched. This CDR3 comprises 14 residues.

This clonotype was seen more than once but under ten times. This chain uses TRBV15 with TRBJ1-1; D unresolved. This CDR3 spans 12 amino acids. CDR1 is LNHNV, CDR2 YYDKDF, per germline (reference sequence). Between the trimmed V and J ends, which lost 6 bases and 1 base, there was a span of 6 bases. The CDR3 sequence is CATRVTNTEAFF. As DNA, the CDR3 is TGTGCCACCAGGGTAACGAACACTGAAGCTTTCTTT.

This clonotype was observed a handful of times. This chain links TRBV2 with TRBJ2-1, with no clear D. V shed 2 bases and J shed 7 bases, with 12 bases lying between them. The germline gives CDR1 SNHLY, CDR2 FYNNEI. CDR3 length: 14 residues. The DNA for the CDR3 is TGTGCCAGCAGTGAAAGAGTAGACGGGAATGAGCAGTTCTTC. It codes for CASSERVDGNEQFF.

The V and J genes are TRBV20-1 and TRBJ1-1; 8 nucleotides line up with TRBD1. The germline V gene has CDR1 DFQATT and CDR2 SNEGSKA (reference sequence). V lost 4 bases to trimming and J lost 5 bases; unmatched junction nucleotides: 6. This CDR3 comprises 13 residues. The CDR3 spells CSATDRARTEAFF. DNA for the CDR3: TGCAGTGCTACGGACAGGGCCCGGACTGAAGCTTTCTTT.

In its sample, this clonotype was seen a few times. The chain uses TRBV6-6 and TRBJ2-5, with TRBD2 matching 8 bases. In germline, CDR1 is MNHNY, CDR2 SVGAGI (reference sequence). The CDR3 is made up of 13 amino acids. Trimming at V came to 6 bases and at J to 7 bases, leaving 7 bases not matched to a gene. The CDR3, as DNA: TGTGCCAGCAGCCTAACGGGGGGGGGGACCCAGTACTTC. This sequence encodes CASSLTGGGTQYF.

This chain uses TRBV15 with TRBJ1-6, with 8 positions matching TRBD1. The CDR3 has 14 amino acids. Germline V gives CDR1 LNHNV, CDR2 YYDKDF (reference sequence). V lost 4 bases and J lost 10; bases outside the gene matches: 6. Here the CDR3 DNA reads TGTGCCACCAGCAACCAAGACAGGGGATCACCCCTCCACTTT. Its translation is CATSNQDRGSPLHF.

This clonotype was observed a handful of times. The chain has TRBV4-3 and TRBJ2-7, with unresolved D. The CDR3 consists of 16 residues. V was cut by 0 bases and J by 3 bases, with 15 bases left in between. CDR1 is LGHNA and CDR2 is YSLEER in the germline V gene. In DNA, the CDR3 is TGCGCCAGCAGCCAAGATCATGCTAACCCATACTACGAGCAGTACTTC. Amino acids: CASSQDHANPYYEQYF.

This clonotype has at least ten counts. This chain uses TRBV6-2 or TRBV6-3 with TRBJ2-7; no firm D call. The CDR3 runs 11 residues. Germline values: CDR1 MNHEY, CDR2 SVGEGT. The V gene lost 7 bases and the J gene lost 3 bases, with 7 bases spanning the gap. CDR3 in amino acids: CASTSSYEQYF. CDR3 DNA sequence: TGTGCCAGCACAAGTAGCTACGAGCAGTACTTC.

This clonotype turned up a few times. V usage is TRBV5-1 and J usage is TRBJ1-1, with TRBD1 identical over 11 bases. This CDR3 contains 16 residues. V trimming: 0 bases; J trimming: 5 bases; junction bases outside the gene matches: 6. Germline V gene data show CDR1 as SGHRS and CDR2 as YFSETQ. The CDR3 DNA reads TGCGCCAGCAGCTTGGGGGACAGGGGGATAAGGACTGAAGCTTTCTTT. Translated, it gives CASSLGDRGIRTEAFF.

A few counts support this clonotype. This chain uses TRBV10-3 with TRBJ1-2, with a weak D call TRBD1 (6 bases). Germline CDR1 ENHRY, CDR2 SYGVKD. Trimming shortened V by 3 bases and J by 0 bases, and 11 bases separated the two germline ends. This CDR3 is 15 amino acids long. The CDR3: CAISERTAPNYGYTF. For the CDR3, the DNA is TGTGCCATCAGTGAAAGGACAGCCCCTAACTATGGCTACACCTTC.

This clonotype appeared a few times. V gene TRBV4-3 combines with J gene TRBJ1-1; TRBD1 aligns across 9 bases. The CDR3 has 15 residues. Germline V lookup: CDR1 LGHNA, CDR2 YSLEER. Trimming cost V 1 base and J 6 bases; bases outside gene matches: 6. The CDR3 is CASSQGTGDFSEAFF. The DNA for the CDR3 is TGCGCCAGCAGCCAAGGGACAGGGGACTTTTCTGAAGCTTTCTTT.

This clonotype turned up a few times. The rearrangement joins TRBV10-3 to TRBJ2-1, with unresolved D. Trimming left V 4 bases short and J 9 bases short, with 16 bases between. Germline assignment: CDR1 ENHRY and CDR2 SYGVKD. The CDR3 has 14 residues. In nucleotides, the CDR3 is TGTGCCATCAGTGGGTTAGTAAAGGGTGGTGAGCAGTTCTTC. Protein sequence: CAISGLVKGGEQFF.

The J gene is TRBJ2-1, the V gene TRBV5-1; TRBD1 matches at 9 bases. Germline-derived CDR1 and CDR2 are SGHRS and YFSETQ. The ends lost 4 bases at V and 5 bases at J; junction bases unmatched: 10. The CDR3 loop spans 16 amino acids. CDR3 sequence: CASSTTGTGIDNEQFF. CDR3 in DNA: TGCGCCAGCAGCACTACCGGGACAGGGATCGACAATGAGCAGTTCTTC.

V is TRBV10-3 and J is TRBJ2-3; TRBD2 aligns across 11 bases. This CDR3 region has 16 residues. The germline V gene has CDR1 ENHRY and CDR2 SYGVKD. After removal of 10 bases from V and 3 bases from J, the junction contained 12 bases not matched to a gene. Written as DNA, the CDR3 is TGTGCCACCGCAGGGGGCCTAGCGGGAGGAACAGATACGCAGTATTTT. Its translation: CATAGGLAGGTDTQYF.

The V gene is TRBV10-3, the J gene TRBJ2-7; TRBD1 matches 7 bases. The germline gives CDR1 ENHRY, CDR2 SYGVKD. The CDR3 length is 14 residues. The trim removed 5 bases at V and 3 bases at J, leaving 7 bases unmatched. The CDR3 nucleotides read TGTGCCATCAGTAGCCAGGGGGTCGGCTACGAGCAGTACTTC. It encodes CAISSQGVGYEQYF.

This clonotype showed up just a few times. V gene TRBV3-1 combines with J gene TRBJ2-2; TRBD1 aligns across 8 bases. Germline V lookup: CDR1 LGHDT, CDR2 YNNKEL (reference sequence). This CDR3 is built from 16 residues. The ends lost 5 bases at V and 5 bases at J; junction bases unmatched: 10. CDR3 amino acids: CASSRTSRGRTGELFF. The CDR3 DNA is TGTGCCAGCAGCAGGACGTCCAGGGGGCGAACCGGGGAGCTGTTTTTT.

This clonotype was detected once. The chain has TRBV28 and TRBJ2-1; a possible D gene is TRBD2 (6 bases). The CDR3 sequence is 14 residues long. Germline CDR1 is MDHEN and CDR2 is SYDVKM. The V and J ends lost 2 bases and 3 bases respectively, with 8 bases between them. The CDR3 sequence: CASSLADYYNEQFF. Here the CDR3 DNA reads TGTGCCAGCAGTTTAGCGGACTACTACAATGAGCAGTTCTTC. Supplemented by reference TRBV28 and TRBJ2-1, the full variable domain reads DVKVTQSSRYLVKRTGEKVFLECVQDMDHENMFWYRQDPGLGLRLIYFSYDVKMKEKGDIPEGYSVSREKKERFSLILESASTNQTSMYLCASSLADYYNEQFFGPGTRLTVL.